What follows are 15 T cell receptor beta chains derived from one specimen sequenced in a study of blood T cell repertoires in COVID-19. Sequencing used immunoSEQ multiplex PCR; TCRdb keeps in-frame clones, though not all of them. The repertoire holds 280,000 or so clones, with 70% to 90% as singletons. The sequencing input was peripheral blood. These receptors all stem from a woman in her fifties or sixties with acute or convalescent COVID-19.

CDR3 sequence (DNA): TGTGCCAGCAGCCAGTCCGTCGGGAAGCAGTACTTC. Residues: CASSQSVGKQYF. The chain has TRBV14 and TRBJ2-7; D might be TRBD2 (5 bases). Per germline, CDR1 SGHDN and CDR2 FVKESK. Trimming took 3 bases from V and 8 from J, leaving 11 bases between them. This CDR3 contains 12 residues.

The V gene is TRBV28, the J gene TRBJ2-3; D is uncertain. V was pared by 7 bases and J by 6 bases, with 11 bases between. The length of the CDR3 is 12 residues. CDR1 is MDHEN and CDR2 is SYDVKM in the germline V gene. The CDR3 reads CASMLASDTQYF. The CDR3 bases are TGTGCCAGCATGTTAGCATCGGATACGCAGTATTTT.

This chain connects TRBV11-2 to TRBJ1-5, with 7 bases aligning to TRBD1. The germline CDR1 and CDR2 sequences are SGHAT and FQNNGV. CDR3 size: 16 residues. Trimming took 4 bases from V and 3 from J; bases not matched to a gene: 9. CDR3 nucleotides: TGTGCCAGCAGCTCCCCCTCGGGACAGCTCAATCAGCCCCAGCATTTT. Protein product: CASSSPSGQLNQPQHF.

The genes are TRBV5-6 and TRBJ2-2, with 10 bases identical to TRBD1. From germline, CDR1 is SGHDT and CDR2 YYEEEE. The CDR3 covers 17 residues. J lost 7 bases, V lost 3 bases, and 12 bases had no gene match. CDR3 sequence (DNA): TGTGCCAGCAGCTGGGGTCCCGGGACAGGGGCGGACGGGGAGCTGTTTTTT. Protein sequence: CASSWGPGTGADGELFF.

V and J are TRBV9 and TRBJ2-1, with D tentatively TRBD2 (6 bases). The germline CDR1 and CDR2 sequences are SGDLS and YYNGEE. This CDR3 region has 13 residues. Deletions cut 3 bases from V and 9 bases from J, with 13 bases between. The CDR3 nucleotides are TGTGCCAGCAGCGGGGACTCCCAGGGTGAGCAGTTCTTC. It specifies CASSGDSQGEQFF.

This sequence joins TRBV6-5 and TRBJ2-5; D call uncertain. V was shortened by 6 bases and J by 5 bases, with 13 bases between the two germline ends. The CDR3 spans 13 residues. Germline CDR1 reads MNHEY; CDR2 reads SVGAGI. CDR3 in amino acids: CASSSDSSETQYF. The CDR3 DNA reads TGTGCCAGCAGCTCTGACTCCTCGGAGACCCAGTACTTC.

V usage is TRBV19 and J usage is TRBJ2-1, with 16 bases aligning to TRBD2. This CDR3 contains 19 residues. Germline CDR1 and CDR2: LNHDA and SQIVND (reference sequence). With V trimmed by 4 bases and J by 2 bases, 8 bases remained unmatched. CDR3 residues: CASSTGLAGGAPPYNEQFF. For the CDR3, the DNA is TGTGCCAGTAGTACGGGACTAGCGGGGGGGGCCCCTCCCTACAATGAGCAGTTCTTC.

The V gene is TRBV18, the J gene TRBJ1-1; D gene unclear. There are 14 residues in the CDR3. V lost 2 bases, J lost 2 bases, and 9 bases lay in between. CDR1 is KGHSH and CDR2 is LQKENI in the germline V gene. CDR3 in amino acids: CASSPAARNTEAFF. The CDR3, as DNA: TGTGCCAGCTCACCAGCGGCGCGTAACACTGAAGCTTTCTTT.

The chain couples TRBV6-2 or TRBV6-3 to TRBJ2-7; TRBD2 agrees at 8 bases. Germline trimming cut 5 bases from V and 3 bases from J; bases unmatched to any gene: 9. Germline V gene lookup returns CDR1 MNHEY and CDR2 SVGEGT. The CDR3 consists of 15 residues. In DNA form, the CDR3 reads TGTGCCAGCAGTCGTCGACTAGCGAGGGTCTACGAGCAGTACTTC. It codes for CASSRRLARVYEQYF.

The CDR3 region is CASSPLKRVEGKDTEAFF. The DNA for the CDR3 is TGCGCCAGCAGCCCCCTTAAGAGGGTGGAGGGGAAGGACACTGAAGCTTTCTTT. V gene TRBV4-1 combines with J gene TRBJ1-1, with D possibly being TRBD1 (5 bases). V was cut by 4 bases and J by 3 bases, with 24 bases left in between. This CDR3 comprises 18 residues. Germline V gene lookup returns CDR1 MGHRA and CDR2 YSYEKL.

The V and J genes are TRBV9 and TRBJ1-4; tentative D call: TRBD1 (6 bases). The V and J ends lost 0 bases and 7 bases respectively, with 16 bases between them. In germline, CDR1 is SGDLS, CDR2 YYNGEE. This CDR3 spans 16 amino acids. For the CDR3, the DNA is TGTGCCAGCAGCGTAGGGGCAGGCGGCAGGGGTGAAAAACTGTTTTTT. Amino acid sequence: CASSVGAGGRGEKLFF.

J is TRBJ2-5 and V is TRBV19; the D gene is possibly TRBD2 (6 bases). V lost 6 bases to trimming and J lost 5 bases, with 19 bases between them. Germline loops: CDR1 LNHDA, CDR2 SQIVND (reference sequence). The length of the CDR3 is 15 residues. CDR3 in DNA: TGTGCCAGTAGGAGTTCCGGGACTTCCTGGGAGACCCAGTACTTC. It yields the protein CASRSSGTSWETQYF.

J is TRBJ1-1 and V is TRBV10-3; D perhaps matches TRBD1 (6 bases). This CDR3 region has 12 residues. Per the germline V gene, CDR1 is ENHRY and CDR2 is SYGVKD. V was pared by 4 bases and J by 13 bases, with 16 bases between. CDR3 sequence: CAISVGASGVFF. The CDR3 nucleotides are TGTGCCATCAGTGTGGGGGCCTCGGGCGTTTTCTTT.

The chain carries TRBV18 and TRBJ2-7, with a weak D call TRBD1 (7 bases). The CDR3 spans 16 residues. Trimming removed 1 base at V and 5 bases at J, with 18 bases between. In germline, CDR1 is KGHSH, CDR2 LQKENI. The CDR3 nucleotides are TGTGCCAGCTCACCACGGGGGGACAGCTGGCTAAACGAGCAGTACTTC. Its translation: CASSPRGDSWLNEQYF.

This chain links TRBV6-6 with TRBJ1-2, with no clear D. CDR1 MNHNY and CDR2 SVGAGI come from the germline V gene (reference sequence). V was trimmed by 0 bases and J by 4 bases, leaving 9 bases between them. The CDR3 is 14 amino acids. The CDR3 loop reads CASSYSAAAYGYTF. The CDR3 DNA sequence: TGTGCCAGCAGTTACTCGGCGGCGGCCTATGGCTACACCTTC.